This T cell receptor (beta chain) was sequenced during a study of T cells after yellow fever vaccination. The trim removed 6 bases at V and 2 bases at J, leaving 6 bases unmatched. CDR3 length equals 14 residues. This clonotype was seen at least ten times. Its antigen remains unknown. UMIs were added to TCR cDNA along with a universal primer site when it was made by 5'RACE template switching. TCRdb redid the calling of the 5' RACE reads with MiXCR, one entry per CDR3 protein. There are 450,000 to 650,000 distinct CDR3 sequences in the sample; about 14% occur only once, and roughly 13% lies in the top ten. General study points: Relatively few clonotypes were ones that appeared in both CD4 and CD8 compartments. Primary-vaccination clones mostly resurfaced post-booster (around 95% CD4, 75% to 90% CD8). The study found a weaker secondary response that peaked faster, day 5 versus 15.

The source of this sequence is a man aged 25-45 years who received the YFV17D yellow fever vaccine. This chain joins TRBV12-3 or TRBV12-4 and TRBJ1-1; 7 bases are shared with TRBD1. Sequenced here: PBMCs, sampled on the day of the yellow fever booster vaccination. CDR3 DNA: TGTGCCAGCAGCTCGACAGGGTCAAACACTGAAGCTTTCTTT. Its protein product is CASSSTGSNTEAFF.